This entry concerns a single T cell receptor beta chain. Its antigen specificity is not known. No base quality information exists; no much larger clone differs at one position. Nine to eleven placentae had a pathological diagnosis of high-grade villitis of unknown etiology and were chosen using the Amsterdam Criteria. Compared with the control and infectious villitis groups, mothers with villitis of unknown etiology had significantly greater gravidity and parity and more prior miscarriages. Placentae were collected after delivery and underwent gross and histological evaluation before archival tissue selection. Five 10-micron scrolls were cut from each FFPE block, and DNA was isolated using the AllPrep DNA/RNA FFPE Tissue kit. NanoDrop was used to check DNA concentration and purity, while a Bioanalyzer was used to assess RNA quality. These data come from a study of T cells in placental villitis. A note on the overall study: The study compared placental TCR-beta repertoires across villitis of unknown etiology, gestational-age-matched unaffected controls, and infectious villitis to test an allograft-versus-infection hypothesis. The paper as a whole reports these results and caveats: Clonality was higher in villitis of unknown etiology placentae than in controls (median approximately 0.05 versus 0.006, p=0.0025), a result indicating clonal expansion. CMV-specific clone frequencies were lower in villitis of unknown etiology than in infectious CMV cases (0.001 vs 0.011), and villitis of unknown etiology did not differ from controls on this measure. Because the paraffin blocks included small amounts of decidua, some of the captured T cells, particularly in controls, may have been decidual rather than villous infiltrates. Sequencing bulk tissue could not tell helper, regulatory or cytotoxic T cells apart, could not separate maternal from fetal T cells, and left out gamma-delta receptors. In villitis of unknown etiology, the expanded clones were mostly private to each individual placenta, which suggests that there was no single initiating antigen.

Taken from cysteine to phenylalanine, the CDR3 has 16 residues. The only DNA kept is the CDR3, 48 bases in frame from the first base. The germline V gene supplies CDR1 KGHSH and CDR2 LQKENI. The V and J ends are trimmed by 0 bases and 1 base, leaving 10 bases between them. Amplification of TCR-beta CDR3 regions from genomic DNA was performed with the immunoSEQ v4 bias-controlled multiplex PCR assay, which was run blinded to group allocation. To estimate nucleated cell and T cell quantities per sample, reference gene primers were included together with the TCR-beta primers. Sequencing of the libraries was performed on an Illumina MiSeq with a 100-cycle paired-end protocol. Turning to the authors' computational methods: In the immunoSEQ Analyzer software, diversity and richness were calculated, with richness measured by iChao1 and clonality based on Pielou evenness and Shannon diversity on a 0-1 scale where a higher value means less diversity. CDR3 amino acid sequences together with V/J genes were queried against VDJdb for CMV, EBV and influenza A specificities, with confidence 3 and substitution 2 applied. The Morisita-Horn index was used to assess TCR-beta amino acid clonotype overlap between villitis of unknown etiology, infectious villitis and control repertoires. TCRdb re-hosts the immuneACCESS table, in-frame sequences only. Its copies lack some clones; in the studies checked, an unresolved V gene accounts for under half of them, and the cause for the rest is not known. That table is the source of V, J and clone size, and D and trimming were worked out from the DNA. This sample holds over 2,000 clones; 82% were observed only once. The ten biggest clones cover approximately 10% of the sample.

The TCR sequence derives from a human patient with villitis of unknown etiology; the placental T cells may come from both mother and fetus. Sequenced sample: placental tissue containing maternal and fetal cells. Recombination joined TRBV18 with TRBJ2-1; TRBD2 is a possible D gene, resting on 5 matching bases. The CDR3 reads CASSPPLLESYNEQFF. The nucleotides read TGTGCCAGCTCACCACCTTTACTAGAGTCCTACAATGAGCAGTTCTTC.